This T cell receptor (beta chain) was sequenced during a study of metastatic and nonmetastatic thyroid tumors. At the level of the study: Both malignant and benign thyroid patients supplied peripheral blood and tumor or nodule tissue samples, across which the repertoires of these patients were then compared. Overall study results and limits: Reportedly, malignant thyroid tumors had significantly higher TCR beta diversity than benign nodules, in blood and tumor.

This clone was detected only a few times. Its target is unknown. The junction shows a germline mismatch at one end, possibly a read error. Among the patients, none had received any treatment before thyroid surgery. The CDR3 runs to 15 residues. Germline V lookup: CDR1 MNHNS, CDR2 SASEGT. Original analysis: The study took CDR3 differences across clinicopathological groups and made a distant-metastasis classifier for papillary thyroid cancer from them. Via MiXCR, TCRdb re-called the PCR reads. The V and J calls and clone size come from TCRdb's table, not from the authors' own analysis. The sample lists 75,000 to 95,000 clones, roughly 12% occurring once.

The chain carries TRBV6-1 and TRBJ1-3; TRBD1 might be the D (5 bases). The clonotype comes from a female donor with papillary thyroid cancer or a benign thyroid nodule (not recorded which). Some clones in this sample may be carry-over from other donors' samples. Material for sequencing was blood. The CDR3 DNA reads TGTGTCAGCGTGGACATCCAAAACTCTGGAAACACCATATATTTT. Translation: CVSVDIQNSGNTIYF.